This T cell receptor (beta chain) was captured in a study of blood T cell repertoires in COVID-19. In the study overall: Collection of acute and convalescent COVID-19 samples took place in the United States, Italy and Spain. T cells, B-cell-depleted T cells, or PBMCs supplied cDNA or gDNA.

Per the original methods: For nucleated cells, counts were estimated from reference gene primer amplification. The data were produced by immunoSEQ multiplex PCR, yet TCRdb's version contains in-frame clones alone and is incomplete. V and J calls and clone size are those listed in that table; D and trimming were worked out from the DNA. The table shows around 100,000 clones, with around 87% occurring only once. V was trimmed by 6 bases and J by 1 base, leaving 12 bases between them. The germline CDR1 and CDR2 sequences are LGHDT and YNNKEL (reference sequence). The CDR3 has 14 residues. Sequencing was performed on peripheral blood. The chain recombines TRBV3-1 (or the pseudogene TRBV3-2) with TRBJ1-1; maybe TRBD1 (6 bases). The sequence was collected from a woman younger than 45 with acute or convalescent COVID-19. CDR3 nucleotide sequence: TGTGCCAGCAGTCGAAGACAGGCGAACACTGAAGCTTTCTTT. It encodes CASSRRQANTEAFF.